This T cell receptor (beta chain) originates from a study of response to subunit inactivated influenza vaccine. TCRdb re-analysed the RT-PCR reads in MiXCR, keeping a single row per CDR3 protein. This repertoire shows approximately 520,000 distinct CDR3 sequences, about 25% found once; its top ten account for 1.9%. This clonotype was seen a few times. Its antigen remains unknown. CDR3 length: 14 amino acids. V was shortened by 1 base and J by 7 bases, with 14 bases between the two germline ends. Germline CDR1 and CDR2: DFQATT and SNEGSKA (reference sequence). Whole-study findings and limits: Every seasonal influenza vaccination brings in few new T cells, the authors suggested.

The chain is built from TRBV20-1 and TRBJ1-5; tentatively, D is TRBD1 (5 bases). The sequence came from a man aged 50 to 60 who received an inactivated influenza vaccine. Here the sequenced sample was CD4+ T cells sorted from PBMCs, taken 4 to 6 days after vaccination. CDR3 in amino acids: CSARGTQGFQPQHF. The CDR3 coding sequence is TGCAGTGCTAGAGGTACCCAGGGATTCCAGCCCCAGCATTTT.